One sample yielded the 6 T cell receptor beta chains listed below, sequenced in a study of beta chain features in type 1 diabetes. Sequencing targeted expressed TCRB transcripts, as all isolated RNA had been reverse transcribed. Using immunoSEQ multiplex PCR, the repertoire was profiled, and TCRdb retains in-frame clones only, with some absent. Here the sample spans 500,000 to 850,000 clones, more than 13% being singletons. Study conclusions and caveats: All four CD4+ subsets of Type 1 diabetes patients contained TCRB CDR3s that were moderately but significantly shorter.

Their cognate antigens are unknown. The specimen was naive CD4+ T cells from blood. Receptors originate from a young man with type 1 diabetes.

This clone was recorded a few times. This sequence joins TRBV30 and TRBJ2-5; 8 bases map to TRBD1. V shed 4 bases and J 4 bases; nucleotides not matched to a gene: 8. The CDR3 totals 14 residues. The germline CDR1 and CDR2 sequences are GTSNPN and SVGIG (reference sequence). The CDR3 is CAWTPDRVGETQYF. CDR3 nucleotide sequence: TGTGCCTGGACCCCGGACAGGGTAGGAGAGACCCAGTACTTC.

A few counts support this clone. Written as DNA, the CDR3 is TGTGCCAGCAGGGGCACCGGGGAGCTGTTTTTT. This sequence encodes CASRGTGELFF. This chain uses TRBV9 with TRBJ2-2, with D hard to call. The CDR3 is 11 amino acids. Between the trimmed V and J ends, which lost 5 bases and 4 bases, there was a span of 3 bases. Germline V gene sequence: CDR1 SGDLS, CDR2 YYNGEE. The full variable domain, with the rest looked up from reference TRBV9 and TRBJ2-2, is DSGVTQTPKHLITATGQRVTLRCSPRSGDLSVYWYQQSLDQGLQFLIQYYNGEERAKGNILERFSAQQFPDLHSELNLSSLELGDSALYFCASRGTGELFFGEGSRLTVL.

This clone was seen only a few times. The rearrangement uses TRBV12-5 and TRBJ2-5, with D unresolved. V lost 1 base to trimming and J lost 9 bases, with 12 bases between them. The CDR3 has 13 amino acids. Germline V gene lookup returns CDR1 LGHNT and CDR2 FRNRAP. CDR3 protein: CASGLASTQPQYF. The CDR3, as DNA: TGTGCTAGTGGTTTGGCTTCGACTCAGCCCCAGTACTTC.

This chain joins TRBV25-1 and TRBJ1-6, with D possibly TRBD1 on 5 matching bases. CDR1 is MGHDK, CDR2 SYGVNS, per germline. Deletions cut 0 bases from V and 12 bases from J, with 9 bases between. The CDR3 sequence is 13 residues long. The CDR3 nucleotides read TGTGCCAGCAGTGAATATCGGGACTTACCCCTCCACTTT. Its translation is CASSEYRDLPLHF. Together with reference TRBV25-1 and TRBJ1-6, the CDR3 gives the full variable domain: EADIYQTPRYLVIGTGKKITLECSQTMGHDKMYWYQQDPGMELHLIHYSYGVNSTEKGDLSSESTVSRIRTEHFPLTLESARPSHTSQYLCASSEYRDLPLHFGNGTRLTVT.

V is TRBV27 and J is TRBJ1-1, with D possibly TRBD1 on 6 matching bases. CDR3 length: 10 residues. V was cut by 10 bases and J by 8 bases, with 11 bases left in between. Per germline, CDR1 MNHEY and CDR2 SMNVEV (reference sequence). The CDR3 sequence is CAKIQGEAFF. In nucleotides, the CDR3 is TGTGCCAAGATACAGGGCGAAGCTTTCTTT.

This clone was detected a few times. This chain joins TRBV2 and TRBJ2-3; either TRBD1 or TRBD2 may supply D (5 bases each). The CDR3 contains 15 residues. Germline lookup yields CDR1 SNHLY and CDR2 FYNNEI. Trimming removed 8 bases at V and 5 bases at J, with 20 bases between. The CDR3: CASRYLAGAGDTQYF. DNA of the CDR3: TGTGCCAGCCGATACCTGGCTGGGGCGGGAGATACGCAGTATTTT.